This T cell receptor (beta chain) was documented in a study of shared clonotypes between healthy human individuals (dated by TCRdb to the early 2020s). Some background on the complete study: Three men and a couple of women, aged 18 to 49 years, made up the cohort. For each donor, CD4 naive and CD4 memory were each run on three plates, CD8 naive on two plates, and CD8 memory on one plate. Blood TCR repertoires of roughly 5 healthy adults were deeply sequenced to estimate repertoire size and the extent of clonotype sharing between individuals. Per donor, leukapheresis produced somewhere between about 0.8 and 9 billion PBMCs. Libraries were prepared and TCR repertoires were sequenced by different laboratories using diverse techniques, in order to increase sequencing depth and limit assay-specific biases. What the study reported, not specific to this receptor: Across several donors, about 4.5% of naive CD4, approximately 3.5% of naive CD8, 2.3% of memory CD4, and 0.4% of memory CD8 clonotypes were shared. Naive subsets generally had larger estimated clonotype richness than memory subsets did. Pairwise subsampling led to the expectation that sequencing depth would affect the degree of clonotype sharing among donors. Clonotypes shared by all four sorted-subset donors showed higher generation probabilities than non-shared clonotypes. Sampling was limited to blood, and TCR repertoires in tissue likely differ from TCR repertoires in blood. Even with the large sequencing depth, rarefaction of the sorted-subset datasets indicated that sequencing was incomplete. Because the study included only a small number of donors, the genetic and exposure-history diversity represented was limited.

TCR CDR3 regions were amplified from genomic DNA by multiplex PCR using the deep immunoSEQ assay. Genomic DNA extracted from each cell subset was distributed evenly over all wells of several immunoSEQ 96-well plates, and each plate served as one replicate. For sorted subsets, 200 to 250 ng of genomic DNA, equivalent to some 30,000 T cell genomes, went into each replicate PCR. Purified libraries were quantified with a Qubit 3.0 fluorometer, sized on a Bioanalyzer 2100, and re-quantified with the KAPA Library Quantification kit. A separate single-read 150-cycle Illumina NextSeq 550 flow cell was used to sequence each immunoSEQ 96-well plate. As for the authors' bioinformatics: The immunoSEQ output contained only junctional sequences without quality scores, so filtering could not match that applied to full-length reads. To assign V/J genes and CDR3, sequences were annotated using PyIR, a Python wrapper for IgBLAST v1.9, with IMGT germline references. Any read was removed if the V/J assignment was weak (E-value above 1e-6), the CDR3 was missing, or the read contained stop codons, out-of-frame junctions, or ambiguous translated residues. A V3J clonotype was defined by an identical inferred V gene, J gene, and CDR3 amino acid sequence. The percentage overlap between two repertoires was calculated by dividing the number of shared unique clonotypes by the size of the smaller repertoire. Richness of each repertoire was evaluated using RTK rarefaction, the Chao1 estimator, and Recon v2.1 estimates of unobserved clonotypes. Generation probabilities were computed with OLGA for all TCRbeta clonotypes obtained by the gDNA method from a handful of donors. TCRdb mirrors the immuneACCESS table, restricted to in-frame sequences. Some clones are absent from its copies; in checked studies, under half trace to an unresolved V gene, and the reason for the others is unknown. The V and J calls and clone size come from that table; D and trimming were worked out from the DNA. Recorded for this sample are some 2.3 million clones; approximately 95% of them occurred a single time. Of the sample, about 0.41% falls within the top ten clones.

Healthy HIV-negative adults with no recently reported acute infections or vaccinations were included as donors. All donors were Caucasian adults living in Nashville, Tennessee, USA. Magnetic negative selection was used to enrich CD4+ T cells, after which naive cells were positively selected on CD45RA and the negative fraction became the memory subset. After blood collection by leukapheresis, PBMCs were isolated using Ficoll-Histopaque density gradient centrifugation and then cryopreserved in the vapor phase of liquid nitrogen. Purity and quantity of every magnetically sorted T cell population were checked by analytical flow cytometry. From each sorted fraction, genomic DNA was isolated and quantified by UV absorbance on a Nanodrop 2000c. To note about this clone: What antigen it recognizes has not been identified. Base quality data are lacking; no much larger clone is found one base away.

The CDR3 has 15 amino acids, counting the end cysteine and phenylalanine. The entry retains the CDR3 DNA only, 45 bases that are in frame from base 1. Trimming accounts for 3 bases at V and 4 bases at J, while the number of junction bases matched to no gene is 5. The germline V gene encodes CDR1 SGHTA and CDR2 FQGTGA. Material for sequencing was naive CD4+ T cells from PBMCs. In light of the paper, this sample's cell subset or site label describes: CD45RA+ positively selected. The clonotype originates from a man younger than 35 in good health. Some clones in this sample may be carry-over from other donors' samples. Recombination joined TRBV7-3 with TRBJ2-1; 8 junctional bases match TRBD2. The CDR3 region reads CASSFTGGFYNEQFF. DNA sequence: TGTGCCAGCAGCTTTACGGGAGGGTTTTACAATGAGCAGTTCTTC. Here the CDR3 is joined to the reference TRBV7-3 and TRBJ2-1 genes, and the full variable domain is: GAGVSQTPSNKVTEKGKYVELRCDPISGHTALYWYRQSLGQGPEFLIYFQGTGAADDSGLPNDRFFAVRPEGSVSTLKIQRTERGDSAVYLCASSFTGGFYNEQFFGPGTRLTVL.